This is a list of T cell receptor beta chains from one sample in a study of blood T cell repertoires in COVID-19. Libraries were prepared by immunoSEQ multiplex PCR; TCRdb keeps only in-frame clonotypes and omits some of them. The sample holds over 8,500 clones, almost 85% seen once. Sequenced: peripheral blood. The receptor set was obtained from a man aged 45-65 years with active COVID-19. CDR3s include the opening cysteine and the closing phenylalanine or tryptophan. Each record gives: V gene, clone size, D gene, J gene, CDR3 protein, CDR3 DNA. A D gene is named only where the DNA matches it firmly. Size is stated for part of the rows, as once, few or many counts, or as a class when the clone is expanded.

v_call: TRBV7-8; clone_size: -; d_call: TRBD2; j_call: TRBJ2-2; cdr3_aa: CASSFATSGLTGELFF; cdr3_nt: TGTGCCAGCAGCTTTGCCACGTCGGGACTAACCGGGGAGCTGTTTTTT
v_call: TRBV20-1; clone_size: -; d_call: -; j_call: TRBJ2-2; cdr3_aa: CSASAAARNTGELFF; cdr3_nt: TGCAGTGCTAGTGCGGCGGCCCGGAACACCGGGGAGCTGTTTTTT
v_call: TRBV24-1; clone_size: -; d_call: -; j_call: TRBJ1-5; cdr3_aa: CATSEQEHQPQHF; cdr3_nt: TGTGCCACCAGCGAACAGGAACATCAGCCCCAGCATTTT
v_call: TRBV9; clone_size: once; d_call: TRBD2; j_call: TRBJ2-7; cdr3_aa: CASSASQGTSGRTSYEQYF; cdr3_nt: TGTGCCAGCAGCGCCTCCCAGGGGACTAGCGGGAGAACCTCCTACGAGCAGTACTTC
v_call: TRBV20-1; clone_size: -; d_call: -; j_call: TRBJ1-2; cdr3_aa: CSGRTAEGYTF; cdr3_nt: TGCAGTGGCCGGACAGCTGAAGGCTACACCTTC
v_call: TRBV19; clone_size: -; d_call: -; j_call: TRBJ2-1; cdr3_aa: CASSISPSAHEQFF; cdr3_nt: TGTGCCAGTAGTATCAGTCCTAGCGCCCATGAGCAGTTCTTC
v_call: TRBV19; clone_size: -; d_call: TRBD2; j_call: TRBJ2-1; cdr3_aa: CASNLAGGLDEQFF; cdr3_nt: TGTGCCAGTAATCTAGCGGGAGGACTGGATGAGCAGTTCTTC
v_call: TRBV27; clone_size: medium-sized; d_call: TRBD1; j_call: TRBJ1-2; cdr3_aa: CASSISGGANYGYTF; cdr3_nt: TGTGCCAGCAGTATATCAGGGGGTGCGAACTATGGCTACACCTTC
v_call: TRBV5-1; clone_size: -; d_call: TRBD1; j_call: TRBJ2-7; cdr3_aa: CASSLGPGGYEQYF; cdr3_nt: TGCGCCAGCAGCTTGGGCCCAGGGGGCTACGAGCAGTACTTC
v_call: TRBV12-3/TRBV12-4; clone_size: -; d_call: -; j_call: TRBJ1-2; cdr3_aa: CASTHPGNYGYTF; cdr3_nt: TGTGCCAGCACCCATCCAGGGAACTATGGCTACACCTTC
v_call: TRBV9; clone_size: -; d_call: -; j_call: TRBJ1-2; cdr3_aa: CASSVGRGVDGYTF; cdr3_nt: TGTGCCAGCAGCGTAGGCAGGGGTGTGGATGGCTACACCTTC
v_call: TRBV4-2; clone_size: -; d_call: -; j_call: TRBJ1-1; cdr3_aa: CASSQDQGFLNTEAFF; cdr3_nt: TGTGCCAGCAGCCAAGATCAGGGGTTTTTGAACACTGAAGCTTTCTTT
v_call: TRBV27; clone_size: medium-sized; d_call: TRBD2; j_call: TRBJ2-1; cdr3_aa: CASSRLAGAYNEQFF; cdr3_nt: TGTGCCAGCAGTCGACTAGCGGGAGCTTACAATGAGCAGTTCTTC
v_call: TRBV5-8; clone_size: -; d_call: TRBD1; j_call: TRBJ2-7; cdr3_aa: CASSLARGQLMYEQYF; cdr3_nt: TGTGCCAGCAGCTTGGCCAGGGGACAGTTGATGTACGAGCAGTACTTC